The next 22 T cell receptor beta chains were all read from a single sample in a study of blood T cell repertoires in COVID-19. Assay used: immunoSEQ multiplex PCR; TCRdb lists only in-frame clones, some missing. The sample lists 150,000 to 250,000 clones; less than 95% were seen once. The sequenced sample was peripheral blood. All receptors come from a man between 25 and 39 years old with COVID-19, enrolled during active disease.

V gene TRBV19 combines with J gene TRBJ1-2; 9 bases fit TRBD1. Per germline, CDR1 LNHDA and CDR2 SQIVND (reference sequence). The trim removed 4 bases at V and 7 bases at J, leaving 7 bases unmatched. This CDR3 is built from 14 residues. This CDR3 is CASSSGQGYFGYTF. CDR3 sequence (DNA): TGTGCCAGTAGTAGTGGACAGGGGTATTTTGGCTACACCTTC.

CDR3 in DNA: TGTGCCACCAGTGAAACGAGACTAGCGGGGAACACCGGGGAGCTGTTTTTT. Translating it yields CATSETRLAGNTGELFF. V gene TRBV24-1 combines with J gene TRBJ2-2, with 10 bases fitting TRBD2. V was pared by 4 bases and J by 1 base, with 5 bases of the junction left unmatched. The germline gives CDR1 KGHDR, CDR2 SFDVKD. CDR3 length: 17 residues.

The CDR3 is CASDTGTGKGNQPQHF. CDR3 nucleotide sequence: TGTGCCAGCGACACCGGGACAGGGAAAGGAAATCAGCCCCAGCATTTT. The genes are TRBV2 and TRBJ1-5, with 9 bases aligning to TRBD1. The CDR3 runs 16 residues. Trimming removed 8 bases from V and 4 bases from J; junction bases left unmatched: 12. Germline CDR1 reads SNHLY; CDR2 reads FYNNEI.

The gene calls are TRBV7-3 and TRBJ1-2, with D possibly TRBD1 on 6 matching bases. Germline V gene lookup returns CDR1 SGHTA and CDR2 FQGTGA. CDR3 length: 13 residues. Trimming cost V 4 bases and J 5 bases, with 11 bases left between them. The CDR3, as DNA: TGTGCCAGCAGCTCAGGGGAGGGGTATGGCTACACCTTC. This translates into CASSSGEGYGYTF.

This sequence joins TRBV6-5 and TRBJ1-1; D is unresolved. This CDR3 spans 13 amino acids. Trimming left V 4 bases short and J 0 bases short, with 6 bases between. The V gene's germline CDR1 is MNHEY and CDR2 SVGAGI. Written as DNA, the CDR3 is TGTGCCAGCAGTTCGCAGATGAACACTGAAGCTTTCTTT. Protein: CASSSQMNTEAFF.

The chain couples TRBV4-1 to TRBJ2-1; 7 bases line up with TRBD1. There are 15 residues in the CDR3. Germline V gives CDR1 MGHRA, CDR2 YSYEKL. With 4 bases clipped from V and 2 bases from J, the junction kept 5 bases outside the gene matches. The CDR3: CASSPTGSPYNEQFF. The CDR3 region has the DNA TGCGCCAGCAGCCCGACAGGGTCCCCCTACAATGAGCAGTTCTTC.

The table lists this clone with a few counts. The chain employs TRBV7-9 and TRBJ1-6; D perhaps matches TRBD1 (5 bases). The CDR3 is 13 residues long. V gave up 2 bases and J gave up 11 bases, with 10 bases separating them. Germline V gene data show CDR1 as SEHNR and CDR2 as FQNEAQ (reference sequence). The CDR3 nucleotides are TGTGCCAGCAGCTTACAGGGAAGTGCACCCCTCCACTTT. The encoded protein is CASSLQGSAPLHF.

The chain uses TRBV3-1 (or the pseudogene TRBV3-2) and TRBJ2-1, with 7 positions matching TRBD2. Germline CDR1 LGHDT, CDR2 YNNKEL (reference sequence). This CDR3 region has 13 residues. With 4 bases clipped from V and 8 bases from J, the junction kept 5 bases outside the gene matches. CDR3 nucleotides: TGTGCCAGCAGCCTGAATGGGGGGGATGAGCAGTTCTTC. Its protein product is CASSLNGGDEQFF.

This clone was observed once. The V call is TRBV30, the J call TRBJ2-7, with TRBD2 identical over 8 bases. Trimming removed 0 bases from V and 3 bases from J; junction bases left unmatched: 13. CDR3 size: 17 residues. The germline gives CDR1 GTSNPN, CDR2 SVGIG (reference sequence). The CDR3 DNA reads as TGTGCCTGGAGTGTCCCGTTGATTAGCGGGGTTGACTACGAGCAGTACTTC. Translating gives CAWSVPLISGVDYEQYF. Together with reference TRBV30 and TRBJ2-7, the CDR3 gives the full variable domain: SQTIHQWPATLVQPVGSPLSLECTVEGTSNPNLYWYRQAAGRGLQLLFYSVGIGQISSEVPQNLSASRPQDRQFILSSKKLLLSDSGFYLCAWSVPLISGVDYEQYFGPGTRLTVT.

The chain joins TRBV6-5 to TRBJ1-1; D is unclear. CDR1 is MNHEY and CDR2 is SVGAGI in the germline V gene. V was shortened by 7 bases and J by 1 base, with 13 bases between the two germline ends. This CDR3 has 14 residues. The CDR3 DNA reads as TGTGCCAGCACTTTTGACGGGAAGAACACTGAAGCTTTCTTT. This encodes CASTFDGKNTEAFF.

The V call is TRBV5-1, the J call TRBJ1-2, with D tentatively TRBD1 (6 bases). Germline loops: CDR1 SGHRS, CDR2 YFSETQ. The CDR3 consists of 15 residues. Trimming left V 0 bases short and J 7 bases short, with 16 bases between. The DNA for the CDR3 is TGCGCCAGCAGCTTGGTGCCCTTAGGGGGACGTGGCTACACCTTC. It encodes CASSLVPLGGRGYTF.

The gene calls are TRBV10-3 and TRBJ1-5, with D possibly being TRBD1 (6 bases). CDR1 is ENHRY and CDR2 is SYGVKD in the germline V gene. Trimming took off 9 bases at V and 5 bases at J, with 14 bases between the two ends. This CDR3 region has 13 residues. Here the CDR3 reads CAIGQGRDQPQHF. CDR3 in DNA: TGTGCCATAGGGCAGGGGAGGGATCAGCCCCAGCATTTT.

V is TRBV3-1 (or the pseudogene TRBV3-2) and J is TRBJ2-3, with 7 bases that match TRBD1. Germline CDR1 is LGHDT and CDR2 is YNNKEL (reference sequence). V shed 4 bases and J 1 base; nucleotides not matched to a gene: 8. This CDR3 is 16 amino acids long. The CDR3: CASSPTPGTGTDTQYF. CDR3 nucleotides: TGTGCCAGCAGCCCCACCCCCGGGACAGGCACAGATACGCAGTATTTT.

CDR3 sequence: CASSVTGGIEKLFF. The CDR3 coding sequence is TGTGCCAGCAGCGTGACAGGGGGGATTGAAAAACTGTTTTTT. V usage is TRBV14 and J usage is TRBJ1-4; 9 positions match TRBD1. V shed 5 bases and J 7 bases; nucleotides not matched to a gene: 5. CDR3 length: 14 amino acids. Germline CDR1 and CDR2: SGHDN and FVKESK.

The chain employs TRBV7-2 and TRBJ2-7, with 10 bases lining up with TRBD2. The germline gives CDR1 SGHTA, CDR2 FQGNSA. Trimming cost V 1 base and J 6 bases; bases outside gene matches: 6. CDR3 size: 15 residues. CDR3 in amino acids: CASSLVPSGGFEQYF. The CDR3 DNA sequence: TGTGCCAGCAGCTTAGTACCTAGCGGGGGATTCGAGCAGTACTTC. Drawing the rest from reference TRBV7-2 and TRBJ2-7, the complete variable domain is GAGVSQSPSNKVTEKGKDVELRCDPISGHTALYWYRQSLGQGLEFLIYFQGNSAPDKSGLPSDRFSAERTGGSVSTLTIQRTQQEDSAVYLCASSLVPSGGFEQYFGPGTRLTVT.

The chain employs TRBV5-4 and TRBJ1-2, with D maybe TRBD1 (6 bases). The CDR3 length is 13 residues. CDR1 and CDR2 (germline): SGHNT, YYREEE (reference sequence). V dropped 5 bases and J dropped 7 bases, with 15 bases sitting between them. CDR3 sequence (DNA): TGTGCCAGCAGTTCACAGGGAACAGCTGGCTACACCTTC. Protein: CASSSQGTAGYTF.

The chain uses TRBV6-2 or TRBV6-3 and TRBJ1-1; possible D gene TRBD1, 5 bases. Trimming shortened V by 4 bases and J by 5 bases, and 11 bases separated the two germline ends. Germline V gives CDR1 MNHEY, CDR2 SVGEGT. The CDR3 runs 13 residues. This CDR3 reads CASSWRDGTEAFF. DNA for the CDR3: TGTGCCAGCAGTTGGCGGGACGGTACTGAAGCTTTCTTT.

This clone was detected once. J is TRBJ2-7 and V is TRBV11-2, with 7 positions matching TRBD2. CDR3 length: 14 residues. Germline V CDR1 and CDR2: SGHAT, FQNNGV. Trimming took 5 bases from V and 1 from J; bases not matched to a gene: 5. CDR3 bases: TGTGCCAGCAGCCCCCTGCGGGGGTCCTACGAGCAGTACTTC. Translation gives CASSPLRGSYEQYF.

The V and J genes are TRBV19 and TRBJ1-2; 7 bases agree with TRBD1. The CDR3 spans 14 residues. Germline V lookup: CDR1 LNHDA, CDR2 SQIVND (reference sequence). V dropped 5 bases and J dropped 5; count of bases not matched to a gene: 8. CDR3 in amino acids: CASSYTGTEYGYTF. Written as DNA, the CDR3 is TGTGCCAGTAGTTACACCGGGACAGAATATGGCTACACCTTC.

The chain uses TRBV27 and TRBJ1-6; tentatively, D is TRBD1 (6 bases). V gave up 8 bases and J gave up 7 bases, with 21 bases separating them. The V gene's germline CDR1 is MNHEY and CDR2 SMNVEV (reference sequence). The CDR3 is 16 amino acids. This CDR3 reads CASGHLQGQGNSPLHF. CDR3 nucleotide sequence: TGTGCCAGCGGGCACCTACAAGGGCAGGGGAATTCACCCCTCCACTTT.

This CDR3 reads CASSEWRGAPRDEQFF. For the CDR3, the DNA is TGTGCCAGCAGTGAATGGCGGGGGGCCCCTCGCGATGAGCAGTTCTTC. V and J are TRBV6-1 and TRBJ2-1; 8 bases match TRBD2. Germline values: CDR1 MNHNS, CDR2 SASEGT. After removal of 2 bases from V and 8 bases from J, the junction contained 11 bases not matched to a gene. There are 16 residues in the CDR3.

This clone was observed a single time. The gene calls are TRBV6-5 and TRBJ1-1; possibly TRBD1 for D (6 bases). The V gene lost 2 bases and the J gene lost 4 bases, with 11 bases spanning the gap. The CDR3 consists of 14 residues. CDR1 and CDR2 (germline): MNHEY, SVGAGI. CDR3 nucleotide sequence: TGTGCCAGCAGTTACCTGGGGGGGCCCACTGAAGCTTTCTTT. Its translation is CASSYLGGPTEAFF.